This entry describes one T cell receptor beta chain. The sample holds a few counts of this clone. Its antigen remains unidentified. Per-nucleotide qualities are absent, and no much larger clonotype sits a single base away. Looking up the germline V gene yields CDR1 ENHRY and CDR2 SYGVKD. The CDR3 sequence holds 14 residues, the cysteine and phenylalanine included. Of all the DNA, just the CDR3 is kept, 42 bases in frame from base 1. V and J are truncated by 3 bases and 3 bases respectively, leaving an intervening sequence of 11 bases. The entry originates in a study of blood T cell repertoires in COVID-19 (dated by TCRdb to about 2020). In terms of the full investigation: The collaborator samples originated in the United States, Italy and Spain and spanned the acute and convalescent phases of COVID-19. The prospective study material was composed of cDNA or gDNA derived from T cells, B-cell-depleted T cells, or PBMCs. The dataset comprised deeply sampled blood TCRbeta repertoires from subjects exposed to, actively infected with, or recovered from COVID-19. The repertoires were made available in a free public database intended to serve as a resource for research on the immune response to SARS-CoV-2. Samples were obtained from the ongoing ImmuneRACE study (first 160 participants) and from about 1,300 subjects provided by 6 global collaborators. Nearly every sample came with metadata listing a de-identified subject ID, COVID-19 status, age in years and sex. Where available, HLA class I and class II types were taken from metadata supplied by the sample provider and were not determined by assay-based typing.

TCRbeta CDR3 regions were amplified from genomic DNA using the immunoSEQ Assay, a bias-controlled multiplex PCR. The source study handled its data this way. The number of nucleated cells in each sample was estimated by amplification of reference gene primers within the assay. To quantify the absolute abundance of each unique TCRbeta CDR3 rearrangement, sequence reads were collapsed and filtered. Productive Simpson clonality was computed per sample as the square root of Simpson's diversity index over productive rearrangements. Drawn from immuneACCESS, this table holds only the in-frame rearrangements with V and J called that TCRdb kept. Clones are partly lost; checked studies trace under half to an unresolved V gene and leave the rest unexplained. V, J and clone size are taken as reported in that table, and D and trimming were inferred from the DNA itself. The sample yields approximately 250,000 clones; around 84% were counted once. 4.2% of the sample goes to the ten largest clones.

On the study overall, not on this receptor specifically: How much clinical and demographic metadata was included differed by source and by participant, and the metadata was provided uncurated.

Each collaborating institution followed its own protocols to collect whole blood in K2EDTA tubes. For TCRbeta analysis, collaborators shipped samples in one of three forms: frozen whole blood, isolated PBMCs, or DNA extracted from either of those sample types. The sample consisted of peripheral blood. This clonotype was sampled from a man in his sixties with acute or convalescent COVID-19. The rearrangement joined TRBV10-3 to TRBJ1-2; a confident D gene designation cannot be given. The CDR3 reads CAISERGQDYGYTF. The nucleotide sequence reads TGTGCCATCAGTGAACGAGGGCAGGACTATGGCTACACCTTC.